This T cell receptor (beta chain) originates from a study of T cell repertoires in cytomegalovirus infection. General study results and limits: In two of eight donors, the top clonotype was HLA-C-restricted CMV-specific.

Germline loops: CDR1 SGHDT, CDR2 YYEEEE. This CDR3 contains 13 residues. V gave up 5 bases and J gave up 8 bases, with 14 bases separating them. For this clonotype: Its antigen is currently unknown.

Using its own MiXCR run on the reads, TCRdb lists one record per CDR3 protein. The sample consists of 71,000 or so distinct CDR3 sequences, 20% to 25% of them appearing once. This receptor was identified in a human donor in good health (CMV status not recorded). Some clones in this sample may be carry-over from other donors' samples. The chain carries TRBV5-6 and TRBJ2-1; D possibly uses TRBD1 or TRBD2 (5 bases each). The specimen comprised CD8+ T cells from cultured PBMCs, sampled from culture after CMV antigen stimulation. The CDR3: CASSPDSGDEQFF. CDR3 nucleotide sequence: TGTGCCAGCAGTCCTGACAGCGGCGATGAGCAGTTCTTC.